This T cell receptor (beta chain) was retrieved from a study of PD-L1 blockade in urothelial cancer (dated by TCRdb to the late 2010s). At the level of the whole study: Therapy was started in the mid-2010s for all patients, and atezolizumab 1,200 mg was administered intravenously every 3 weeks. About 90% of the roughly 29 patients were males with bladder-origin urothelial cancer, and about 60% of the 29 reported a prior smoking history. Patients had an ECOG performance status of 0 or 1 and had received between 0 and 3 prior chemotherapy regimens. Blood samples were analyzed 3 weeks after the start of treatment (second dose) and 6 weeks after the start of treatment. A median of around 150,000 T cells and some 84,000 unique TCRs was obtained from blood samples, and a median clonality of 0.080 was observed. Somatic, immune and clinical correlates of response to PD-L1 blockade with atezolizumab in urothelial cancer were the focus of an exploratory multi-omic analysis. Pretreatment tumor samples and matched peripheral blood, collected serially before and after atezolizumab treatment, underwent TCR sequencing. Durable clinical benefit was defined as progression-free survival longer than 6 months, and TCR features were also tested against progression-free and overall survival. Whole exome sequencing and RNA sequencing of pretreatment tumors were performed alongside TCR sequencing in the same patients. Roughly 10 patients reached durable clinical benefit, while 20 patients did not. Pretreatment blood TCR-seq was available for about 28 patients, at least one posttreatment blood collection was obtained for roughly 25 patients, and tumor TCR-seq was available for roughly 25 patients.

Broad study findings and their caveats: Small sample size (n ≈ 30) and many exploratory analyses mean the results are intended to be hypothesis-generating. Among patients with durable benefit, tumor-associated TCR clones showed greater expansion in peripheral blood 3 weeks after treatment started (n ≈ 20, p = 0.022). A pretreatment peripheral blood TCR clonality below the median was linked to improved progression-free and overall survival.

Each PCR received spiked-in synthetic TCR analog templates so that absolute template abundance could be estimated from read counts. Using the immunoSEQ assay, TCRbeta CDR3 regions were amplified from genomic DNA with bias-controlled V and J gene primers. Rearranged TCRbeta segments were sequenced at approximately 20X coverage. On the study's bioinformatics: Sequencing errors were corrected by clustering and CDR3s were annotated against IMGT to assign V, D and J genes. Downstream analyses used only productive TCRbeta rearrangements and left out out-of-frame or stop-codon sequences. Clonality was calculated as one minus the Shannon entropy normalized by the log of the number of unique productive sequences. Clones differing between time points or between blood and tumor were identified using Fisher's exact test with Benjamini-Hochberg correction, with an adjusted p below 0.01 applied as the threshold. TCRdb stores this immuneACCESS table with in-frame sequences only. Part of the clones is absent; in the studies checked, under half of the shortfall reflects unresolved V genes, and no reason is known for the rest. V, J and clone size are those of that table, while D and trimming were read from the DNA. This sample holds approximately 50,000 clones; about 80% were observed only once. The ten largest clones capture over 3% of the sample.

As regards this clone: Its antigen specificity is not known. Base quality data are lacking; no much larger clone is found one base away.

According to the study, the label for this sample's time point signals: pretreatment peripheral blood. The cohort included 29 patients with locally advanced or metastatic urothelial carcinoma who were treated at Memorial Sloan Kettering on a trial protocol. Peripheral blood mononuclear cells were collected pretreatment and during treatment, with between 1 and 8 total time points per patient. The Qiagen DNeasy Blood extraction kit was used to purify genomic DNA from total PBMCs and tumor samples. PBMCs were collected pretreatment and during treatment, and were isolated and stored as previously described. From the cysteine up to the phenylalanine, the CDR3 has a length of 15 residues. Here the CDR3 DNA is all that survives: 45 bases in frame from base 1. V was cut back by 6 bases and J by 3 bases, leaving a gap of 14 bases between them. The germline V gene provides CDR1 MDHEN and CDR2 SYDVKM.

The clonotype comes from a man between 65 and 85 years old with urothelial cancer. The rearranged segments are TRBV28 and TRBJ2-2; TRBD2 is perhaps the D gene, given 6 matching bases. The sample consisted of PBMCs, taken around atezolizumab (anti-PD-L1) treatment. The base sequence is TGTGCCAGCAGCTTAGGGACTCTCGACACCGGGGAGCTGTTTTTT. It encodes CASSLGTLDTGELFF.